The entry below describes one TCR beta chain. The antigen it binds to is not known. No per-base quality is available; no much larger clone lies one base away. The sample originates from a study of blood T cell repertoires in COVID-19 (dated by TCRdb to about 2020). General notes on the study: The collaborator samples originated in the United States, Italy and Spain and spanned the acute and convalescent phases of COVID-19. The material from the prospective study consisted of cDNA or gDNA derived from T cells, B-cell-depleted T cells, or PBMCs. Where available, HLA class I and class II types were taken from metadata supplied by the sample provider and were not determined by assay-based typing. A de-identified subject ID, COVID-19 status, age in years and sex were almost always included in the sample metadata. The dataset comprised deeply sampled blood TCRbeta repertoires from subjects exposed to, actively infected with, or recovered from COVID-19. Samples came from the ongoing ImmuneRACE study (first 160 participants) plus 1,254 subjects from 6 global collaborators. The repertoires were made available in a free public database intended to serve as a resource for research on the immune response to SARS-CoV-2. Summary of the overall study and its limitations: How much clinical and demographic metadata was included differed by source and by participant, and the metadata was provided uncurated.

Collaborating institutions collected whole blood in K2EDTA tubes following their own protocols. For TCRbeta analysis, collaborators shipped samples in one of three forms: frozen whole blood, isolated PBMCs, or DNA extracted from either of those sample types. The germline V gene yields SGHTA for CDR1 and FQGNSA for CDR2. The CDR3 has 12 amino acids, counting the end cysteine and phenylalanine. Only CDR3 DNA is held: 36 bases, read in frame from base 1. Germline trimming: 5 bases from V, 6 bases from J; junction bases outside gene matches: 1. TCRbeta CDR3 regions were amplified from genomic DNA using the immunoSEQ Assay, a bias-controlled multiplex PCR. The authors' analysis ran thus. The number of nucleated cells in each sample was estimated from the amplification of reference gene primers within the assay. To quantify the absolute abundance of each unique TCRbeta CDR3 rearrangement, sequence reads were collapsed and filtered. Productive Simpson clonality was computed per sample as the square root of Simpson's diversity index over productive rearrangements. TCRdb re-hosts the immuneACCESS table, in-frame sequences only. Its copies lack some clones; in the studies checked, an unresolved V gene accounts for under half of them, and the cause for the rest is not known. That table furnishes V, J and clone size, whereas the DNA furnished D and trimming. The sample table contains approximately 300,000 clones; only one count was recorded for about 82% of them. In total, the top ten clones hold roughly 1.6% of the sample.

Here the chain combines TRBV7-2 and TRBJ2-3, with 8 bases matching TRBD2. Sequencing input: peripheral blood. The TCR originated in a woman aged 45-60 years with acute or convalescent COVID-19. The sequenced DNA: TGTGCCAGCAGCCGGACTAGCGATACGCAGTATTTT. This yields the protein CASSRTSDTQYF.